The 30 T cell receptor beta chains below were found in one sample sequenced in a study of response to subunit inactivated influenza vaccine. TCRdb fed the RT-PCR reads into MiXCR, producing one record per CDR3 protein. The profile covers 700,000 to 900,000 distinct CDR3 sequences, with around 20% appearing a single time and roughly 10% taken by the ten largest. Here the sequenced sample was PBMCs from blood, taken 4 to 6 days after vaccination. Receptors originate from a man in his forties or fifties who received an inactivated influenza vaccine.

This clonotype was detected many times. This sequence joins TRBV29-1 and TRBJ2-7; 7 positions match TRBD1. The junction had 4 bases not matched to a gene; V was cut back by 1 base and J by 4 bases. The germline gives CDR1 SQVTM, CDR2 ANQGSEA. The CDR3 contains 13 residues. For the CDR3, the DNA is TGCAGCGTTGAAGCAGGACAGGAGTACGAGCAGTACTTC. It encodes CSVEAGQEYEQYF.

The table lists this clonotype with a count of one. J is TRBJ1-6 and V is TRBV5-1; perhaps TRBD1 as D (5 bases). The CDR3 contains 14 residues. The germline V and J ends were trimmed by 0 bases and 9 bases, with 10 bases remaining between them. From germline, CDR1 is SGHRS and CDR2 YFSETQ. The CDR3 region is CASSLEVRGSPLHF. In nucleotides, the CDR3 is TGCGCCAGCAGCTTGGAGGTGAGGGGTTCACCCCTCCACTTT.

This clonotype occurred many times. This chain joins TRBV27 and TRBJ2-2, with D possibly matching TRBD2 (5 bases). Germline V gene lookup returns CDR1 MNHEY and CDR2 SMNVEV (reference sequence). The CDR3 runs to 16 residues. Trimming took 9 bases from V and 6 from J, leaving 23 bases between them. The CDR3 DNA follows: TGTGCCAGTCAAAAAATCCAGTTCCTAGCTTCCGGGGAGCTGTTTTTT. This codes for CASQKIQFLASGELFF.

This clonotype showed up just a few times. The chain is built from TRBV6-1 and TRBJ1-1; 11 nucleotides align to TRBD1. The germline CDR1 and CDR2 sequences are MNHNS and SASEGT. This CDR3 has 14 residues. V lost 8 bases to trimming and J lost 3 bases; unmatched junction nucleotides: 5. The CDR3 coding sequence is TGTGCCAGCGGACAGGGGGCCTTAGACACTGAAGCTTTCTTT. Translated: CASGQGALDTEAFF.

The chain joins TRBV20-1 to TRBJ2-7, with TRBD2 matching 11 bases. Per the germline V gene, CDR1 is DFQATT and CDR2 is SNEGSKA (reference sequence). Losses at the gene ends were 2 bases for V and 4 bases for J; bases not matched to a gene: 4. This CDR3 is 14 amino acids long. CDR3 sequence reads: CSARKPSGGYEQYF. The DNA of the CDR3 is TGCAGTGCTAGAAAGCCTAGCGGGGGGTACGAGCAGTACTTC.

This chain joins TRBV7-2 and TRBJ1-2; tentative D call: TRBD1 (6 bases). Trimming stripped 5 bases from V and 4 bases from J, with 11 bases between. The CDR3 length is 13 residues. CDR1 is SGHTA, CDR2 FQGNSA, per germline. CDR3: CASSADSFYGYTF. CDR3 DNA: TGTGCCAGCAGCGCGGACAGCTTCTATGGCTACACCTTC.

This clonotype was observed a handful of times. CDR3 region: CASPGLAEPNSYEQYF. The CDR3 region has the DNA TGTGCCAGCCCTGGACTAGCGGAGCCGAACTCCTACGAGCAGTACTTC. The J gene is TRBJ2-7, the V gene TRBV6-2 or TRBV6-3; 10 nucleotides match TRBD2. CDR3 length equals 16 residues. V lost 8 bases to trimming and J lost 0 bases; unmatched junction nucleotides: 10. Looked up from germline, CDR1 is MNHEY and CDR2 is SVGEGT.

V and J are TRBV6-5 and TRBJ1-2; D is perhaps TRBD1 (6 bases). The CDR3 is 14 residues long. Trimming stripped 2 bases from V and 8 bases from J, with 15 bases between. In germline, CDR1 is MNHEY, CDR2 SVGAGI. The CDR3 loop is CASSYRAGEEGYTF. Written as DNA, the CDR3 is TGTGCCAGCAGTTACCGGGCAGGGGAAGAAGGCTACACCTTC.

This clonotype was observed many times. The chain employs TRBV10-3 and TRBJ1-5; D unresolved. This CDR3 is 13 amino acids long. The germline V gene has CDR1 ENHRY and CDR2 SYGVKD. Trimming stripped 11 bases from V and 3 bases from J, with 14 bases between. The CDR3 DNA is TGTGCCTCGAAAAGGGCAATCAATCAGCCCCAGCATTTT. Protein: CASKRAINQPQHF.

The rearrangement joins TRBV9 to TRBJ2-5; D perhaps matches TRBD2 (5 bases). This CDR3 region has 15 residues. Germline V lookup: CDR1 SGDLS, CDR2 YYNGEE. The germline V and J ends were trimmed by 3 bases and 5 bases, with 17 bases remaining between them. The CDR3 is CASSAFSATGETQYF. For the CDR3, the DNA is TGTGCCAGCAGCGCCTTTTCTGCGACGGGGGAGACCCAGTACTTC.

This rearrangement joins TRBV25-1 to TRBJ2-1; D is perhaps TRBD1 (5 bases). The germline gives CDR1 MGHDK, CDR2 SYGVNS. V was clipped by 3 bases and J by 8 bases, with 17 bases between them. The CDR3 extends over 15 amino acids. CDR3 in DNA: TGTGCCAGCAGTGACGTGGACACCGCTCGTCATGAGCAGTTCTTC. It encodes CASSDVDTARHEQFF.

The chain couples TRBV28 to TRBJ2-3; possible D gene TRBD1, 6 bases. Germline CDR1 and CDR2: MDHEN and SYDVKM. The CDR3 covers 15 residues. Trimming removed 6 bases from V and 2 bases from J, with 15 bases in between. The CDR3 nucleotides read TGTGCCAGCAGCCTATTGGGACACCTCACAGATACGCAGTATTTT. As protein: CASSLLGHLTDTQYF.

The V gene is TRBV18, the J gene TRBJ2-7; D unclear. V was clipped by 4 bases and J by 3 bases, with 13 bases between them. Germline-derived CDR1 and CDR2 are KGHSH and LQKENI. The CDR3 is made up of 14 amino acids. CDR3 DNA sequence: TGTGCCAGCTCACAAGGTCAGATCTACTACGAGCAGTACTTC. The encoded protein is CASSQGQIYYEQYF.

The sample holds a few counts of this clonotype. V and J are TRBV25-1 and TRBJ1-1; TRBD1 is a possible D gene (5 bases). The V end lost 8 bases, the J end lost 0 bases, and 10 bases lay between the germline ends. This CDR3 is 13 amino acids long. Germline CDR1 is MGHDK and CDR2 is SYGVNS. CDR3 protein: CASGSGMNTEAFF. Here the CDR3 DNA reads TGTGCCAGCGGGTCAGGGATGAACACTGAAGCTTTCTTT.

The J gene is TRBJ1-2, the V gene TRBV20-1; no reliable D call. Germline CDR1 reads DFQATT; CDR2 reads SNEGSKA (reference sequence). The V and J ends lost 2 bases and 8 bases respectively, with 12 bases between them. CDR3 size: 12 residues. The chain's CDR3 is CSARRHVGGYTF. CDR3 DNA: TGCAGTGCTAGACGGCACGTGGGCGGCTACACCTTC.

The gene calls are TRBV29-1 and TRBJ2-3, with TRBD2 identical over 8 bases. This CDR3 region has 13 residues. CDR1 is SQVTM, CDR2 ANQGSEA, per germline. J lost 3 bases, V lost 5 bases, and 4 bases had no gene match. The CDR3, as DNA: TGCAGCGTTTTAGCGGGGAGTACAGATACGCAGTATTTT. Protein: CSVLAGSTDTQYF.

The V and J genes are TRBV3-1 and TRBJ1-3, with D maybe TRBD1 (5 bases). Germline values: CDR1 LGHDT, CDR2 YNNKEL (reference sequence). The V end lost 0 bases, the J end lost 3 bases, and 12 bases lay between the germline ends. This CDR3 spans 16 amino acids. The CDR3 nucleotides read TGTGCCAGCAGCCAAGATAGAGGTGGGGGTGGAAACACCATATATTTT. Translating it yields CASSQDRGGGGNTIYF. Variable domain in full (rest from reference TRBV3-1 and TRBJ1-3): DTAVSQTPKYLVTQMGNDKSIKCEQNLGHDTMYWYKQDSKKFLKIMFSYNNKELIINETVPNRFSPKSPDKAHLNLHINSLELGDSAVYFCASSQDRGGGGNTIYFGEGSWLTVV.

This clonotype was found many times. The V call is TRBV6-5, the J call TRBJ2-1, with TRBD2 as a possible D gene (6 bases). The length of the CDR3 is 13 residues. Germline loops: CDR1 MNHEY, CDR2 SVGAGI. V lost 2 bases to trimming and J lost 10 bases, with 12 bases between them. CDR3 residues: CASSYTRAGEQFF. CDR3 sequence (DNA): TGTGCCAGCAGTTACACCCGGGCGGGAGAGCAGTTCTTC.

This clonotype has a handful of counts. This chain uses TRBV7-8 with TRBJ2-2; D unclear. The CDR3 contains 16 residues. Trimming pared 2 bases from V and 4 bases from J, leaving 14 bases between. The germline gives CDR1 SGHVS, CDR2 FQNEAQ. The CDR3 DNA follows: TGTGCCAGCAGCTTACCCAGATCTTTCGGCACCGGGGAGCTGTTTTTT. This codes for CASSLPRSFGTGELFF.

The chain is built from TRBV25-1 and TRBJ2-7, with D possibly TRBD1 on 5 matching bases. Germline CDR1 is MGHDK and CDR2 is SYGVNS. This CDR3 has 14 residues. V lost 0 bases, J lost 4 bases, and 10 bases lay in between. The CDR3 DNA sequence: TGTGCCAGCAGTGAATACGGCCAGGGATACGAGCAGTACTTC. Amino acid sequence: CASSEYGQGYEQYF.

In its sample, this clonotype was seen a few times. V is TRBV5-4 and J is TRBJ1-1, with D possibly TRBD1 on 5 matching bases. This CDR3 region has 15 residues. Trimming left V 2 bases short and J 1 base short, with 12 bases between. Germline CDR1 and CDR2: SGHNT and YYREEE (reference sequence). Written as DNA, the CDR3 is TGTGCCAGCAGCTTTGCCGGGACCGCGAACACTGAAGCTTTCTTT. Translation: CASSFAGTANTEAFF.

This clonotype was picked up a small number of times. The chain links TRBV20-1 to TRBJ2-7; D might be TRBD2 (6 bases). Germline V gives CDR1 DFQATT, CDR2 SNEGSKA (reference sequence). The CDR3 loop spans 13 amino acids. V lost 5 bases to trimming and J lost 2 bases, with 13 bases between them. CDR3 nucleotide sequence: TGCAGTGCTTTGTCGGGACTCGCCTACGAGCAGTACTTC. This codes for CSALSGLAYEQYF.

This rearrangement joins TRBV12-3 or TRBV12-4 to TRBJ2-2; a weak D match, TRBD1 (5 bases). V was cut by 6 bases and J by 3 bases, with 17 bases left in between. CDR3 length: 16 amino acids. The CDR3: CASRPGSSRDTGELFF. As DNA, the CDR3 is TGTGCCAGCAGGCCAGGGTCGTCCCGAGACACCGGGGAGCTGTTTTTT.

This clonotype was observed a few times. V and J are TRBV7-9 and TRBJ2-1; 11 nucleotides align to TRBD2. This CDR3 spans 16 amino acids. Trimming removed 5 bases from V and 8 bases from J; junction bases left unmatched: 11. Germline V gene lookup returns CDR1 SEHNR and CDR2 FQNEAQ (reference sequence). The CDR3 nucleotides read TGTGCCAGCAGCATATCTAGCGGGAGGTCGGGGGATGAGCAGTTCTTC. Encoded protein: CASSISSGRSGDEQFF.

The chain employs TRBV24-1 and TRBJ2-1; D may be TRBD2 (7 bases). V was pared by 3 bases and J by 12 bases, with 8 bases between. The CDR3 is 11 amino acids. CDR1 and CDR2 from the germline V gene are KGHDR and SFDVKD. The CDR3 sequence: CATSDGGAQFF. For the CDR3, the DNA is TGTGCCACCAGTGATGGGGGGGCGCAGTTCTTC.

This clonotype was picked up a small number of times. This chain uses TRBV4-1 with TRBJ2-1; TRBD1 matches 7 bases. In germline, CDR1 is MGHRA, CDR2 YSYEKL. J gave up 7 bases and V 4 bases, and 10 bases lay outside the gene matches. The CDR3 is 15 amino acids. The CDR3 coding sequence is TGCGCCAGCAGCCTCACAGGGGCGTCGGAAAATGAGCAGTTCTTC. Amino acids: CASSLTGASENEQFF.

This chain joins TRBV10-3 and TRBJ1-2; TRBD1 agrees at 8 bases. Unmatched junction bases numbered 13, after V lost 6 bases and J lost 4 bases. The V gene's germline CDR1 is ENHRY and CDR2 SYGVKD. The CDR3 has 16 amino acids. In DNA form, the CDR3 reads TGTGCCATCAGGAGCAGTACCGGACAGGGTGGCTATGGCTACACCTTC. The encoded protein is CAIRSSTGQGGYGYTF.

This clonotype has a single count. V is TRBV7-8 and J is TRBJ2-1, with TRBD1 identical over 7 bases. The CDR3 totals 14 residues. V lost 2 bases to trimming and J lost 12 bases; unmatched junction nucleotides: 10. Germline lookup yields CDR1 SGHVS and CDR2 FQNEAQ. CDR3 amino acids: CASSLNRVPGGQFF. In DNA form, the CDR3 reads TGTGCCAGCAGCTTAAATAGGGTACCAGGGGGGCAGTTCTTC.

In this sample, this clonotype turned up many times. The chain couples TRBV12-3 or TRBV12-4 to TRBJ2-2, with 9 bases identical to TRBD1. The V segment lost 7 bases and the J segment 7 bases; nucleotides outside the gene matches: 16. The CDR3 contains 17 residues. The CDR3: CASTLHSWDRVVGELFF. As DNA, the CDR3 is TGTGCCAGCACCCTCCACTCCTGGGACAGGGTGGTCGGGGAGCTGTTTTTT.

A few counts support this clonotype. The chain joins TRBV28 to TRBJ2-1; weak D call: TRBD2 (5 bases). Germline V gene lookup returns CDR1 MDHEN and CDR2 SYDVKM. The CDR3 is 14 residues long. With 5 bases removed from V and 3 bases from J, the gap between germline ends came to 11 bases. CDR3 sequence reads: CASSEGGRYNEQFF. The DNA of the CDR3 is TGTGCCAGCAGTGAGGGCGGTCGCTACAATGAGCAGTTCTTC. The variable domain in full, with the rest retrieved from reference TRBV28 and TRBJ2-1, is DVKVTQSSRYLVKRTGEKVFLECVQDMDHENMFWYRQDPGLGLRLIYFSYDVKMKEKGDIPEGYSVSREKKERFSLILESASTNQTSMYLCASSEGGRYNEQFFGPGTRLTVL.